Below are 28 T cell receptor beta chains sequenced from a single sample in a study of molecular identifiers for immune sequencing clone quantification. TCRdb processed the PCR reads anew with MiXCR; each CDR3 protein has one entry. The table has about half a million distinct CDR3 sequences, 20% to 25% seen once. Sequencing input: naive CD8+ T cells from blood, with Jurkat cell RNA spiked in. Indicated subset: FACS-sorted CD8+CD4-CCR7+CD45RA+ naive T cells. These receptors were collected from a human donor in good health. Some libraries in this study had Jurkat cell RNA spiked in.

This clonotype turned up a few times. The chain links TRBV9 to TRBJ1-2; D gene ambiguous. Germline V gene data show CDR1 as SGDLS and CDR2 as YYNGEE. V lost 0 bases and J 0 bases, leaving 9 bases between the germline ends. The CDR3 is 15 amino acids. In DNA form, the CDR3 reads TGTGCCAGCAGCGTAGGGTCCGCAGCTAACTATGGCTACACCTTC. Translation: CASSVGSAANYGYTF.

This rearrangement joins TRBV28 to TRBJ1-6; 8 nucleotides line up with TRBD1. The CDR3 sequence is 18 residues long. CDR1 and CDR2 (germline): MDHEN, SYDVKM. The V gene end was trimmed by 3 bases and the J gene end by 14 bases; junction bases not matched to a gene: 21. Written as DNA, the CDR3 is TGTGCCAGCAGTTTTGAGGACAGGGTTTTAGACGCGCTGGGGGCCCTCCACTTT. It codes for CASSFEDRVLDALGALHF.

This clonotype was counted many times. The V gene is TRBV6-2 or TRBV6-3, the J gene TRBJ2-3; 7 nucleotides match TRBD1. The length of the CDR3 is 14 residues. From germline, CDR1 is MNHEY and CDR2 SVGEGT. The V gene end was trimmed by 2 bases and the J gene end by 4 bases; junction bases not matched to a gene: 3. CDR3 DNA: TGTGCCAGCAGTTACGACAGGGACGCAGATACGCAGTATTTT. Translation: CASSYDRDADTQYF.

This chain uses TRBV7-6 with TRBJ2-1; unclear D gene. With 4 bases removed from V and 4 bases from J, the gap between germline ends came to 14 bases. CDR1 is SGHVS and CDR2 is FNYEAQ in the germline V gene. This CDR3 comprises 15 residues. The CDR3 is CASSSHPDGYNEQFF. CDR3 nucleotides: TGTGCCAGCAGCTCCCACCCGGACGGGTACAATGAGCAGTTCTTC.

This clonotype showed up many times. The chain employs TRBV24-1 and TRBJ2-1, with D perhaps being TRBD1 or TRBD2 (5 bases each). Germline V gives CDR1 KGHDR, CDR2 SFDVKD. V gave up 4 bases and J gave up 4 bases, with 10 bases separating them. The CDR3 is 14 residues long. The CDR3 sequence is CATSERGTYNEQFF. The CDR3 region has the DNA TGTGCCACCAGTGAACGGGGCACTTACAATGAGCAGTTCTTC.

The chain uses TRBV4-3 and TRBJ2-7; D is possibly TRBD1 (6 bases). Germline CDR1 LGHNA, CDR2 YSLEER. This CDR3 comprises 15 residues. V was trimmed by 4 bases and J by 2 bases, leaving 15 bases between them. CDR3 sequence: CASSLGRGSAYEQYF. The CDR3 nucleotides read TGCGCCAGCAGCCTCGGAAGGGGGAGTGCCTACGAGCAGTACTTC.

V usage is TRBV5-6 and J usage is TRBJ2-7, with a possible D match to TRBD2 (5 bases). In germline, CDR1 is SGHDT, CDR2 YYEEEE. CDR3 length equals 13 residues. Trimming pared 7 bases from V and 2 bases from J, leaving 13 bases between. CDR3 amino acids: CASGPRVPYEQYF. CDR3 DNA sequence: TGTGCCAGCGGCCCGCGGGTTCCCTACGAGCAGTACTTC. Full variable domain (outside the CDR3, taken from reference TRBV5-6 and TRBJ2-7): DAGVTQSPTHLIKTRGQQVTLRCSPKSGHDTVSWYQQALGQGPQFIFQYYEEEERQRGNFPDRFSGHQFPNYSSELNVNALLLGDSALYLCASGPRVPYEQYFGPGTRLTVT.

This clonotype turned up a few times. The chain employs TRBV7-2 and TRBJ2-7, with 7 positions matching TRBD2. CDR3 length: 16 residues. CDR1 and CDR2 from the germline V gene are SGHTA and FQGNSA. J gave up 4 bases and V 2 bases, and 11 bases lay outside the gene matches. CDR3 region: CASSLLVGGHVYEQYF. The CDR3 bases are TGTGCCAGCAGCTTATTGGTGGGAGGGCACGTTTACGAGCAGTACTTC.

V gene TRBV12-3 or TRBV12-4 combines with J gene TRBJ1-6; D gene ambiguous. The CDR3 loop spans 13 amino acids. V lost 5 bases, J lost 8 bases, and 10 bases lay in between. CDR3 nucleotide sequence: TGTGCCAGCAGTCCCGAGTTCGATTCACCCCTCCACTTT. It specifies CASSPEFDSPLHF.

In its sample, this clonotype was seen a few times. CDR3: CASSFGGGSYNSPLHF. In DNA, the CDR3 is TGCGCCAGCAGCTTTGGTGGGGGTTCCTATAATTCACCCCTCCACTTT. The V gene is TRBV5-1, the J gene TRBJ1-6, with a possible D match to TRBD1 (5 bases). V lost 2 bases and J 1 base, leaving 10 bases between the germline ends. This CDR3 is 16 amino acids long. Germline CDR1 is SGHRS and CDR2 is YFSETQ.

With regard to this clonotype: A much larger clone differs from this one at a single base, so this may be a read error. As the CDR3 is not closed by the conserved phenylalanine or tryptophan, this likely results from a read error. The gene calls are TRBV27 and TRBJ2-3; 9 nucleotides align to TRBD1. Per the germline V gene, CDR1 is MNHEY and CDR2 is SMNVEV (reference sequence). V was pared by 1 base and J by 5 bases, with 4 bases of the junction left unmatched. CDR3 size: 15 residues. The CDR3 loop is CASSLLTGGRDTQYL. The CDR3 DNA reads TGTGCCAGCAGTTTATTGACAGGGGGGAGAGATACGCAGTATCTT.

This clonotype has a handful of counts. This rearrangement joins TRBV3-1 to TRBJ1-2; a possible D gene is TRBD1 (5 bases). Trimming removed 1 base from V and 4 bases from J, with 22 bases in between. Looked up from germline, CDR1 is LGHDT and CDR2 is YNNKEL (reference sequence). The length of the CDR3 is 18 residues. The CDR3 DNA sequence: TGTGCCAGCAGCCAAGCTGCGACAGCGTCGCATCTGATCTATGGCTACACCTTC. Residues: CASSQAATASHLIYGYTF.

Notes on this clonotype: Without the conserved terminal phenylalanine or tryptophan, this CDR3 likely stems from a read error. The genes are TRBV23-1 and TRBJ2-1; 10 bases map to TRBD1. TRBV23-1 is an ORF, and what it does is uncertain. The V gene end was trimmed by 2 bases and the J gene end by 6 bases; junction bases not matched to a gene: 7. This CDR3 is built from 16 residues. The CDR3 protein is CASSQKTGGAGNEQFL. CDR3 nucleotide sequence: TGCGCCAGCAGTCAAAAGACAGGGGGCGCGGGCAATGAGCAGTTCCTC.

This clonotype was seen many times. The chain carries TRBV12-5 and TRBJ1-2; 7 bases are a match to TRBD1. Trimming removed 5 bases from V and 5 bases from J; junction bases left unmatched: 11. Germline lookup yields CDR1 LGHNT and CDR2 FRNRAP. The CDR3 spans 15 residues. The CDR3 sequence: CASGPDRDTIYGYTF. The CDR3 DNA reads as TGTGCTAGTGGTCCCGACAGGGATACCATTTATGGCTACACCTTC. Full variable domain (remainder filled in from reference TRBV12-5 and TRBJ1-2): DARVTQTPRHKVTEMGQEVTMRCQPILGHNTVFWYRQTMMQGLELLAYFRNRAPLDDSGMPKDRFSAEMPDATLATLKIQPSEPRDSAVYFCASGPDRDTIYGYTFGSGTRLTVV.

Concerning this clonotype itself: One base away lies a much larger clone, so this may be a sequencing read error. V and J are TRBV7-3 and TRBJ2-5; 7 bases line up with TRBD2. This CDR3 is built from 14 residues. The germline CDR1 and CDR2 sequences are SGHTA and FQGTGA. CDR3 region: CACSPSGLGETQYF. The DNA of the CDR3 is TGTGCCTGCAGCCCCTCAGGACTAGGAGAGACCCAGTACTTC.

Notes on this clonotype: A much larger clone sits a single nucleotide away, making a read error possible. The V gene is TRBV7-9, the J gene TRBJ2-3, with D tentatively TRBD2 (6 bases). CDR1 and CDR2 (germline): SEHNR, FQNEAQ (reference sequence). The CDR3 has 14 amino acids. V was clipped by 8 bases and J by 3 bases, with 15 bases between them. DNA of the CDR3: TGTGCCAGCGGCCGGGGAGGAGGGACAGATACGCAGTATTTT. It specifies CASGRGGGTDTQYF.

Details on this clonotype: This sequence may be a read error, since a much larger clone differs from it by one base. CDR3 sequence (DNA): TGCGCCAGCAGCACGGACAGGGAAGAGAGGTACACTGAAGCTCTCTTT. It codes for CASSTDREERYTEALF. The chain couples TRBV5-1 to TRBJ1-1, with TRBD1 matching over 8 bases. Looked up from germline, CDR1 is SGHRS and CDR2 is YFSETQ. The CDR3 consists of 16 residues.

This clonotype was seen at least ten times. This rearrangement joins TRBV9 to TRBJ1-4, with a tentative D call TRBD1 (6 bases). The V and J ends lost 2 bases and 5 bases respectively, with 13 bases between them. Per germline, CDR1 SGDLS and CDR2 YYNGEE. CDR3 length: 15 amino acids. This CDR3 is CASSVGDRTNEKLFF. CDR3 DNA sequence: TGTGCCAGCAGCGTCGGAGACAGGACCAATGAAAAACTGTTTTTT.

This clonotype has ten or more counts. The J gene is TRBJ2-5, the V gene TRBV29-1; D remains unclear. The CDR3 is 13 residues long. Looked up from germline, CDR1 is SQVTM and CDR2 is ANQGSEA. V was pared by 8 bases and J by 2 bases, with 15 bases between. The CDR3 here is CSLDLGTQETQYF. The CDR3 DNA follows: TGCAGCCTGGATTTAGGCACACAAGAGACCCAGTACTTC.

V usage is TRBV12-3 or TRBV12-4 and J usage is TRBJ1-1; 7 bases agree with TRBD1. V was clipped by 10 bases and J by 10 bases; unmatched bases: 12. The CDR3 spans 12 residues. CDR3 in amino acids: CATTGGDSGAFF. The CDR3 nucleotides read TGTGCCACCACGGGGGGGGACAGTGGAGCTTTCTTT.

As for this clonotype: A much larger clone is a single base away; this may be a read error. The V and J genes are TRBV14 and TRBJ2-7; 10 bases agree with TRBD2. Germline V lookup: CDR1 SGHDN, CDR2 FVKESK. The trim removed 0 bases at V and 7 bases at J, leaving 15 bases unmatched. The CDR3 is made up of 18 amino acids. CDR3 bases: TGTGCCAGCAGCCAAGATGTATCTACTAGCGGGATAATTATTGAGCAGTACTTC. It encodes CASSQDVSTSGIIIEQYF.

A word on this clonotype: At one end, the junction sequence differs from germline, possibly due to a read error. This chain joins TRBV29-1 and TRBJ1-1; D gene unclear. Germline CDR1 is SQVTM and CDR2 is ANQGSEA. This CDR3 is 13 amino acids long. Here the CDR3 reads CSVLWRRNTEAVF. The CDR3, as DNA: TGCAGCGTTTTGTGGCGGAGGAACACTGAAGCTGTCTTT.

The rearrangement uses TRBV30 and TRBJ2-3; 11 nucleotides match TRBD2. V shed 2 bases, J shed 5 bases, and the junction held 6 bases outside the gene matches. The germline CDR1 and CDR2 sequences are GTSNPN and SVGIG (reference sequence). CDR3 length equals 15 residues. The chain's CDR3 is CAWSFSGRAGDTQYF. In DNA form, the CDR3 reads TGTGCCTGGAGTTTTAGCGGGAGGGCCGGAGATACGCAGTATTTT.

Many counts were recorded for this clonotype. V and J are TRBV15 and TRBJ2-2; D is unclear. V lost 10 bases to trimming and J lost 6 bases, with 9 bases between them. The CDR3 covers 11 residues. Germline lookup yields CDR1 LNHNV and CDR2 YYDKDF (reference sequence). The CDR3 coding sequence is TGTGCCAGAAAGCTGGCCGGGGAGCTGTTTTTT. This codes for CARKLAGELFF.

The chain employs TRBV7-9 and TRBJ1-2, with D possibly matching TRBD1 (5 bases). From germline, CDR1 is SEHNR and CDR2 FQNEAQ (reference sequence). The germline V and J ends were trimmed by 5 bases and 6 bases, with 22 bases remaining between them. The CDR3 is made up of 16 amino acids. The DNA of the CDR3 is TGTGCCAGCAGCCCACTACAGCAAAAGGGGCTCCATGGCTACACCTTC. This encodes CASSPLQQKGLHGYTF.

About this clonotype itself: This clone may be a read error of a much larger clone one base away. The J gene is TRBJ2-7, the V gene TRBV10-3, with 8 bases fitting TRBD2. The CDR3 consists of 15 residues. The germline CDR1 and CDR2 sequences are ENHRY and SYGVKD. DNA for the CDR3: TGTGCCATCAGTGATATAAGCGGGAGAATGCCCGAGCAGTGCTTC. Protein: CAISDISGRMPEQCF.

The V call is TRBV5-6, the J call TRBJ2-7; D is ambiguous. The V end lost 4 bases, the J end lost 3 bases, and 20 bases lay between the germline ends. The CDR3 loop spans 16 amino acids. CDR1 and CDR2 (germline): SGHDT, YYEEEE. CDR3 DNA sequence: TGTGCCAGCAGCCCTATTCCACCCCCTCCCCTCTACGAGCAGTACTTC. This sequence encodes CASSPIPPPPLYEQYF.

This clonotype was found many times. This chain joins TRBV2 and TRBJ2-7; TRBD1 matches at 8 bases. The length of the CDR3 is 14 residues. The junction had 5 bases not matched to a gene; V was cut back by 3 bases and J by 4 bases. Germline lookup yields CDR1 SNHLY and CDR2 FYNNEI. The CDR3 sequence: CASSETNRGYEQYF. The DNA of the CDR3 is TGTGCCAGCAGTGAGACGAACAGGGGGTACGAGCAGTACTTC.